This T cell receptor beta chain originates from a study of Ad26.COV2.S vaccination and SARS-CoV-2 variants. Measured with immunoSEQ multiplex PCR; TCRdb has only the in-frame clones, and not every one. The sample contains approximately 90,000 clones, approximately 81% of which appear only once. The CDR3 covers 17 residues. J gave up 4 bases and V 0 bases, and 3 bases lay outside the gene matches. The V gene's germline CDR1 is KGHSH and CDR2 LQKENI. The V and J genes are TRBV18 and TRBJ2-2, with TRBD2 identical over 12 bases. The sequences come from peripheral blood, collected after recovery from COVID-19. The origin of this receptor is a human donor who had recovered from COVID-19. The CDR3 sequence is CASSPPTSGRSTGELFF. CDR3 nucleotides: TGTGCCAGCTCACCACCGACTAGCGGGAGATCCACCGGGGAGCTGTTTTTT.